This paragraph covers one T cell receptor (beta chain) sequence. This record belongs to a study of blood T cell repertoires in COVID-19. Repertoires were generated with immunoSEQ multiplex PCR, while TCRdb's copy carries only in-frame clones and drops some. The table lists about 53,000 clones, over 70% of them singletons. Specimen: peripheral blood. This receptor was taken from a human donor with active or convalescent COVID-19. The donor label of this sample is uncertain.

The CDR3 loop is CASSPPTSGSSPEQFF. The CDR3 DNA sequence: TGTGCCAGCAGCCCCCCGACTAGCGGGAGTTCCCCCGAGCAGTTCTTC. J is TRBJ2-1 and V is TRBV4-2; 12 bases fit TRBD2. Germline assignment: CDR1 LGHNA and CDR2 YNFKEQ. Unmatched junction bases numbered 11, after V lost 4 bases and J lost 10 bases. The CDR3 runs to 16 residues.